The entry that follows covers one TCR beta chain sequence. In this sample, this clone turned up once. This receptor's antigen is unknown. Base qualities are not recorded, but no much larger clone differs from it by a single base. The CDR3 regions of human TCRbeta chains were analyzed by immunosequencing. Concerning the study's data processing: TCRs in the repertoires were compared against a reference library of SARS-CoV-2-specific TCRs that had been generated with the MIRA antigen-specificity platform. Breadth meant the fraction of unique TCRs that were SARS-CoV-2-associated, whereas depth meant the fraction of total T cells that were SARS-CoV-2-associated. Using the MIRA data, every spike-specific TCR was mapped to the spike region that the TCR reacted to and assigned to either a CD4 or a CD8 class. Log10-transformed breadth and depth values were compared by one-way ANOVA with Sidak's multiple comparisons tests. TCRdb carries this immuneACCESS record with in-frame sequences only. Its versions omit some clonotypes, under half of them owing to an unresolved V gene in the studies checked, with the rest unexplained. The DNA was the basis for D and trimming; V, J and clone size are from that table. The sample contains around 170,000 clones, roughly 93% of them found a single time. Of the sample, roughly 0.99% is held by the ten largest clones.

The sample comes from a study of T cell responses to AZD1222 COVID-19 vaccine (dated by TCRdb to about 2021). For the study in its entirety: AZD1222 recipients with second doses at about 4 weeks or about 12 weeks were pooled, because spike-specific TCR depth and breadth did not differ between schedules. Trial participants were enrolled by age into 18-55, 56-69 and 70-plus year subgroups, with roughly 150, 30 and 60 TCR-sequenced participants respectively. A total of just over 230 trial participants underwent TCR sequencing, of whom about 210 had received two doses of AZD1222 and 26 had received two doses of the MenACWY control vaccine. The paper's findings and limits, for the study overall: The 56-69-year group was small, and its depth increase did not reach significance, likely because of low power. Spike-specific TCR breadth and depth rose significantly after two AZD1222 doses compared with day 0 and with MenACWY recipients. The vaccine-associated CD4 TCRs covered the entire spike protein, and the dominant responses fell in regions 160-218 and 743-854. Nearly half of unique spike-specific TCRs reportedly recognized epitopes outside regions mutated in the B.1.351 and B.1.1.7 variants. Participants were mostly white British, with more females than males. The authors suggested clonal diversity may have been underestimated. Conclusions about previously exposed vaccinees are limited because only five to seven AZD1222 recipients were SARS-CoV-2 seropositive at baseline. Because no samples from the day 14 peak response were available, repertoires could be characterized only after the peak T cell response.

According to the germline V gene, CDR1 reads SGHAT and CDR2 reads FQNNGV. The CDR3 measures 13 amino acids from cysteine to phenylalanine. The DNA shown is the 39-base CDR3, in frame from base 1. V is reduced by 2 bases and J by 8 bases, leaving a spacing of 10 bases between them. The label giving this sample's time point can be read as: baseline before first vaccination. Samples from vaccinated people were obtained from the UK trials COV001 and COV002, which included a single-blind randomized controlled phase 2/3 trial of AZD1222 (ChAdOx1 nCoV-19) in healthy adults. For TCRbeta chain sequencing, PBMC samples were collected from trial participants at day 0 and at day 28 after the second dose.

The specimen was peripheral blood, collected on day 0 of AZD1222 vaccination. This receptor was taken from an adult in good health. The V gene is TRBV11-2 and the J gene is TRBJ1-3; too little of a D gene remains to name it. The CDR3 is CASSLRTWDTIYF. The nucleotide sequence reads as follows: TGTGCCAGCAGCTTACGGACCTGGGACACCATATATTTT.